These 20 T cell receptor beta chains share one sample of origin, sequenced in a study of monozygotic twins with inflammatory bowel disease. Following a re-call of the 5' RACE reads, TCRdb has one entry per CDR3 protein and lacks DNA. This specimen shows around 97,000 distinct CDR3 sequences; the ten leading clones hold roughly 1.8%. Sequencing used blood. These receptors all stem from a human donor with ulcerative colitis or Crohn's disease, or a healthy co-twin of an affected twin (not recorded which).

This chain connects TRBV11-2 to TRBJ2-1; TCRdb's D call of TRBD1 is untestable without DNA. The V gene's germline CDR1 is SGHAT and CDR2 FQNNGV. CDR3 length: 15 residues. CDR3 residues: CASSLFTGVSNEQFF.

This chain connects TRBV7-2 to TRBJ2-1; TCRdb's assignment of TRBD1 cannot be checked, as there is no DNA. The CDR3 contains 13 residues. CDR1 and CDR2 (germline): SGHTA, FQGNSA. The CDR3 sequence is CASSLERQGKQFF. Full variable domain (missing parts from reference TRBV7-2 and TRBJ2-1): GAGVSQSPSNKVTEKGKDVELRCDPISGHTALYWYRQSLGQGLEFLIYFQGNSAPDKSGLPSDRFSAERTGGSVSTLTIQRTQQEDSAVYLCASSLERQGKQFFGPGTRLTVL.

The chain joins TRBV23-1 to TRBJ2-1; TCRdb names TRBD1, which stays unverified in the absence of DNA. TRBV23-1 is treated as an ORF (open reading frame) with a function not yet certain. This CDR3 comprises 14 residues. This chain's CDR3 is CASKGIIGHNEQFF.

The chain combines TRBV7-8 with TRBJ2-1; TCRdb's D call of TRBD1 is untestable without DNA. The length of the CDR3 is 16 residues. The germline V gene has CDR1 SGHVS and CDR2 FQNEAQ. CDR3 sequence: CASSQRGNFQSNEQFF.

The chain carries TRBV5-1 and TRBJ2-6; there is no DNA to check the TCRdb D call of TRBD1. The CDR3 runs 19 residues. Germline loops: CDR1 SGHRS, CDR2 YFSETQ. CDR3 protein: CASSLVGQGALRGANVLTF.

The J gene is TRBJ2-5, the V gene TRBV12-2. TRBV12-2 is reported as a pseudogene. This CDR3 has 13 residues. The CDR3 sequence: CASRLAHKETQYF.

Here the CDR3 reads CASSDSGTGTDTQYF. The V gene is TRBV6-4, the J gene TRBJ2-3. Germline V gene data show CDR1 as MRHNA and CDR2 as SNTAGT. The CDR3 runs 15 residues.

V usage is TRBV7-3 and J usage is TRBJ1-2; TCRdb's D call of TRBD1 is untestable without DNA. The CDR3 sequence is 11 residues long. Germline V gives CDR1 SGHTA, CDR2 FQGTGA. This CDR3 reads CASSLGQGVIF.

The V and J genes are TRBV5-5 and TRBJ1-5. Germline-derived CDR1 and CDR2 are SGHKS and YYEKEE (reference sequence). CDR3 length: 16 amino acids. CDR3 residues: CASSDGTPYSNQPQHF.

This chain uses TRBV3-1 with TRBJ1-5. CDR1 is LGHDT, CDR2 YNNKEL, per germline (reference sequence). The CDR3 spans 15 residues. The CDR3 here is CASSQDGFSNQPQHF.

The V call is TRBV12-3 or TRBV12-4, the J call TRBJ1-2. The CDR3 covers 14 residues. Here the CDR3 reads CASSPGPSNYGYTF.

The chain combines TRBV7-8 with TRBJ2-1; without DNA, the TCRdb call of TRBD1 cannot be checked. The CDR3 extends over 13 amino acids. The germline CDR1 and CDR2 sequences are SGHVS and FQNEAQ. The CDR3 loop reads CASSLAQGRFAFF.

This chain connects TRBV20-1 to TRBJ2-1; TCRdb outputs TRBD1, but without DNA this stays unchecked. Germline-derived CDR1 and CDR2 are DFQATT and SNEGSKA (reference sequence). The CDR3 length is 16 residues. The CDR3 spells CSARAFGTVSYNEQFF.

The chain links TRBV16 to TRBJ2-7; the TCRdb D gene call, TRBD1, has no DNA to confirm it. This CDR3 spans 15 amino acids. The V gene's germline CDR1 is KGHSY and CDR2 FQNENV. The CDR3 spells CASSQSRRGPIEQYF.

The chain uses TRBV7-2 and TRBJ2-2; TCRdb calls TRBD2, which cannot be checked without DNA. CDR3 size: 17 residues. Germline CDR1 SGHTA, CDR2 FQGNSA. CDR3 protein: CASSLGSGRGYTGELFF.

The chain links TRBV30 to TRBJ2-6; TCRdb lists TRBD2, though no DNA is available to test this call. Germline V CDR1 and CDR2: GTSNPN, SVGIG (reference sequence). The CDR3 consists of 15 residues. The CDR3 sequence is CALVGGLIGANVLTF.

The V and J genes are TRBV5-1 and TRBJ2-7; as DNA is missing, the TRBD2 call by TCRdb cannot be tested. This CDR3 comprises 13 residues. Germline lookup yields CDR1 SGHRS and CDR2 YFSETQ. Here the CDR3 reads CASSPDGSYEQYF.

The chain uses TRBV7-2 and TRBJ2-1. The CDR3 runs to 14 residues. Germline loops: CDR1 SGHTA, CDR2 FQGNSA. The CDR3 loop is CASSLGIYNNEQFF.

The chain is built from TRBV12-3 or TRBV12-4 and TRBJ1-1; with no DNA, the TCRdb D assignment of TRBD1 cannot be verified. The CDR3 extends over 14 amino acids. CDR3: CASSAQGARTEAFF.

The J gene is TRBJ2-3, the V gene TRBV3-1; the TCRdb call, TRBD1, lacks DNA for checking. CDR1 LGHDT and CDR2 YNNKEL come from the germline V gene (reference sequence). The length of the CDR3 is 14 residues. The CDR3 here is CASSTGGLPDTQYF.